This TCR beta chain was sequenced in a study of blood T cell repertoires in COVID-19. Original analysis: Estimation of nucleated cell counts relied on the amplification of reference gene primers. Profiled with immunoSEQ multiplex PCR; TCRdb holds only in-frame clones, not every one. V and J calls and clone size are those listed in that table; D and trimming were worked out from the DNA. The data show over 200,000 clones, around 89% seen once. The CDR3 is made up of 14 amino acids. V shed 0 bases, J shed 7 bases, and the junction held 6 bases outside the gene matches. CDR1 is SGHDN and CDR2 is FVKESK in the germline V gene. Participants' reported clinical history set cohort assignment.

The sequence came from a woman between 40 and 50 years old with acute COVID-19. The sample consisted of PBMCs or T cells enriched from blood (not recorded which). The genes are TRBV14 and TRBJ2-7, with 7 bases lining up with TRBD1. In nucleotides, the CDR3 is TGTGCCAGCAGCCAAGATCTCGGACAGGTTGAGCAGTACTTC. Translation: CASSQDLGQVEQYF.